These 10 T cell receptor beta chains were sequenced from one sample in a study of blood T cell repertoires in COVID-19. Repertoires were generated with immunoSEQ multiplex PCR, while TCRdb's copy carries only in-frame clones and drops some. The profile covers 65,000 to 100,000 clones, with 70% to 90% appearing a single time and under 9.5% taken by the ten largest. Sequenced sample: peripheral blood. These receptors originate from a man between 45 and 60 years old with acute or convalescent COVID-19.

The V call is TRBV2, the J call TRBJ1-2; D ambiguous. Germline V gene data show CDR1 as SNHLY and CDR2 as FYNNEI. This CDR3 contains 14 residues. The ends were cut back, 1 base at V and 1 base at J, with 7 bases in the middle. CDR3 bases: TGTGCCAGCAGTGAAGTGAGAATTAACTATGGCTACACCTTC. It yields the protein CASSEVRINYGYTF.

The chain couples TRBV5-1 to TRBJ1-2; 11 positions agree with TRBD1. Germline V gene lookup returns CDR1 SGHRS and CDR2 YFSETQ. The CDR3 extends over 15 amino acids. V gave up 0 bases and J gave up 4 bases; unmatched junction bases: 2. This CDR3 reads CASSLDGTGGYGYTF. As DNA, the CDR3 is TGCGCCAGCAGCTTGGACGGGACAGGGGGCTATGGCTACACCTTC.

The chain has TRBV5-1 and TRBJ1-1, with a tentative D call TRBD1 (6 bases). CDR3 size: 15 residues. The V end was cut by 0 bases, the J end by 1 base, with 10 bases between. Per germline, CDR1 SGHRS and CDR2 YFSETQ. The CDR3, as DNA: TGCGCCAGCAGCTTGGTCGGCAGGGGGAACACTGAAGCTTTCTTT. This encodes CASSLVGRGNTEAFF.

The chain combines TRBV7-9 with TRBJ1-1; D is possibly TRBD1 (5 bases). The germline V gene encodes CDR1 SEHNR and CDR2 FQNEAQ (reference sequence). V lost 5 bases and J lost 4, with 11 bases in between. There are 13 residues in the CDR3. The CDR3 here is CASSAQGGTEAFF. The CDR3 DNA reads TGTGCCAGCAGCGCCCAGGGTGGCACTGAAGCTTTCTTT.

The V and J genes are TRBV28 and TRBJ1-2; 7 bases are a match to TRBD1. CDR1 is MDHEN, CDR2 SYDVKM, per germline. The CDR3 sequence is 11 residues long. V was clipped by 7 bases and J by 8 bases; unmatched bases: 4. The CDR3 spells CASTQGLGYTF. CDR3 nucleotides: TGTGCCAGCACACAGGGGTTGGGCTACACCTTC.

V gene TRBV9 combines with J gene TRBJ1-1; no reliable D call. Germline V CDR1 and CDR2: SGDLS, YYNGEE. The V gene lost 4 bases and the J gene lost 1 base, with 11 bases spanning the gap. CDR3 size: 14 residues. The CDR3: CASSSGNANTEAFF. The CDR3 DNA reads as TGTGCCAGCAGCTCCGGGAACGCGAACACTGAAGCTTTCTTT.

The rearrangement joins TRBV27 to TRBJ1-2; D is uncertain. V was cut by 3 bases and J by 8 bases, with 16 bases left in between. Germline V gene lookup returns CDR1 MNHEY and CDR2 SMNVEV (reference sequence). The CDR3 length is 14 residues. The CDR3: CASSFTRRATGYTF. CDR3 DNA sequence: TGTGCCAGCAGTTTTACCCGGAGGGCGACGGGCTACACCTTC.

The V and J genes are TRBV7-2 and TRBJ2-5, with D possibly TRBD2 on 5 matching bases. The CDR3 is 13 amino acids. The germline CDR1 and CDR2 sequences are SGHTA and FQGNSA. The V end was cut by 5 bases, the J end by 2 bases, with 9 bases between. The DNA for the CDR3 is TGTGCCAGCAGCCCAACGGGGCAAGAGACCCAGTACTTC. Amino acid sequence: CASSPTGQETQYF.

This clone was seen once. J is TRBJ2-7 and V is TRBV2; D is uncertain. The CDR3 contains 13 residues. Germline CDR1 and CDR2: SNHLY and FYNNEI. V was clipped by 2 bases and J by 3 bases, with 8 bases between them. CDR3 loop: CASSEQPDYEQYF. The CDR3 nucleotides are TGTGCCAGCAGTGAACAACCAGACTACGAGCAGTACTTC.

The V and J genes are TRBV5-1 and TRBJ2-5; weak D call: TRBD1 (5 bases). The germline CDR1 and CDR2 sequences are SGHRS and YFSETQ. The CDR3 has 14 residues. With 0 bases removed from V and 4 bases from J, the gap between germline ends came to 10 bases. CDR3 DNA: TGCGCCAGCAGCTTGGGCCAGGGAAGAGAGACCCAGTACTTC. The encoded protein is CASSLGQGRETQYF.